This T cell receptor beta chain was identified during a study of CD8 T cells in ankylosing spondylitis. Study outcomes and limitations: There was a TCR beta motif, made of eight highly homologous variants, that appeared characteristic of ankylosing spondylitis blood. A number of the motif variants had already been described in reactive arthritis synovial fluid and blood.

There are 14 residues in the CDR3. Trimming took 0 bases from V and 0 from J, leaving 5 bases between them. Germline V CDR1 and CDR2: LGHNA, YSLEER. Each TCR beta library was made by quantitative 5'-RACE that incorporated molecular barcodes. TCRdb re-derived calls from the 5' RACE reads in MiXCR, one entry per CDR3 protein. The table shows 670,000 or so distinct CDR3 sequences, with around 20% occurring only once. This clonotype showed up just a few times. The antigen is unknown. Specimen: blood, either unsorted or a sorted T cell fraction (not recorded which). The V and J genes are TRBV4-3 and TRBJ1-1; D ambiguous. This sequence originates from a male donor with ankylosing spondylitis. The DNA of the CDR3 is TGCGCCAGCAGCCAAGAGATGGTGAACACTGAAGCTTTCTTT. Its translation is CASSQEMVNTEAFF.